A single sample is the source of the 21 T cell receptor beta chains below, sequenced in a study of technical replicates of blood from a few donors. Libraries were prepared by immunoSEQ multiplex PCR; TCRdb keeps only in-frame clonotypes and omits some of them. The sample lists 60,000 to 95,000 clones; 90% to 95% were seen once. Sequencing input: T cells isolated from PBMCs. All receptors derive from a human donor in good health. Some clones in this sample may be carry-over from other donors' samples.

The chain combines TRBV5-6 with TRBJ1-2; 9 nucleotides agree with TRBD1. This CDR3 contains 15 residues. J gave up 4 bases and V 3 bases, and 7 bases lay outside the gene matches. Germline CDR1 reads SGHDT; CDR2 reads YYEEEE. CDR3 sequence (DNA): TGTGCCAGCAGCTACCGGGACAGGGATAGCTATGGCTACACCTTC. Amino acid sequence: CASSYRDRDSYGYTF. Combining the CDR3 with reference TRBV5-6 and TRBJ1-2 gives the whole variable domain DAGVTQSPTHLIKTRGQQVTLRCSPKSGHDTVSWYQQALGQGPQFIFQYYEEEERQRGNFPDRFSGHQFPNYSSELNVNALLLGDSALYLCASSYRDRDSYGYTFGSGTRLTVV.

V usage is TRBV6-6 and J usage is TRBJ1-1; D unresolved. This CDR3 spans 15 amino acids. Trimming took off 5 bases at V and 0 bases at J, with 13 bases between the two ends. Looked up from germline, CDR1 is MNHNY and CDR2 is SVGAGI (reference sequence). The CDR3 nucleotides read TGTGCCAGCAGTGCCCCCAGAGGGATGAACACTGAAGCTTTCTTT. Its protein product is CASSAPRGMNTEAFF.

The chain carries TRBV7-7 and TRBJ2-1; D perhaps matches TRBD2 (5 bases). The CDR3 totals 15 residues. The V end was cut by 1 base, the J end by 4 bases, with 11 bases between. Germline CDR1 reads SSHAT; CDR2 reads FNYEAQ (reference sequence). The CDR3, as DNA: TGTGCCAGCAGCTTAGGAGGGCCTAGGTACAATGAGCAGTTCTTC. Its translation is CASSLGGPRYNEQFF.

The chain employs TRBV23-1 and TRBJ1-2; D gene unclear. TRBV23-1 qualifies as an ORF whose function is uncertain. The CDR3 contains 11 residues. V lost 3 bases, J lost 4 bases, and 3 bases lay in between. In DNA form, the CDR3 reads TGCGCCAGCAGTCACTTCTATGGCTACACCTTC. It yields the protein CASSHFYGYTF.

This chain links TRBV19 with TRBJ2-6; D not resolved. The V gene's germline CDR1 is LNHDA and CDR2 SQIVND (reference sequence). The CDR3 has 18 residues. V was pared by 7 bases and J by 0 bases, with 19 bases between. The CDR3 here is CASTPLRMERSGANVLTF. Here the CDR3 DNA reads TGTGCCAGTACTCCTTTGAGGATGGAGCGCTCTGGGGCCAACGTCCTGACTTTC.

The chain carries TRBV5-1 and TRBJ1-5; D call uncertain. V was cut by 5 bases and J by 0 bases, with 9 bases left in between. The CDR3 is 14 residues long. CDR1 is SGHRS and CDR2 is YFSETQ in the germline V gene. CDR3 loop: CASSPDYSNQPQHF. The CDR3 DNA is TGCGCCAGCAGTCCAGATTATAGCAATCAGCCCCAGCATTTT.

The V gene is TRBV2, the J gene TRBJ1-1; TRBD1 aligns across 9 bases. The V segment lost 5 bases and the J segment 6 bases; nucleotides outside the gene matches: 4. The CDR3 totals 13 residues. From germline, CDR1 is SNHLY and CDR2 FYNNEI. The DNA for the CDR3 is TGTGCCAGCAGTAGGGGACAGGGACCTGAAGCTTTCTTT. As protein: CASSRGQGPEAFF.

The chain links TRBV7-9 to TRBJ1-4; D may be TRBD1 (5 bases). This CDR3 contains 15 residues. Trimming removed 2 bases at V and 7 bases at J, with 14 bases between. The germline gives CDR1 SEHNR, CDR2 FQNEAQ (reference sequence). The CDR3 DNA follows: TGTGCCAGCAGCTTATCGGCGGGGCTTGGTGAAAAACTGTTTTTT. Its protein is CASSLSAGLGEKLFF.

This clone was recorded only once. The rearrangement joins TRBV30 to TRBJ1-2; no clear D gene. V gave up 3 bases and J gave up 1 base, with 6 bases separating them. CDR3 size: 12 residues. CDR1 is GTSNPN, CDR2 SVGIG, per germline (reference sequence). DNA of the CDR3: TGTGCCTGGAGAGCTTATAACTATGGCTACACCTTC. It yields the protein CAWRAYNYGYTF.

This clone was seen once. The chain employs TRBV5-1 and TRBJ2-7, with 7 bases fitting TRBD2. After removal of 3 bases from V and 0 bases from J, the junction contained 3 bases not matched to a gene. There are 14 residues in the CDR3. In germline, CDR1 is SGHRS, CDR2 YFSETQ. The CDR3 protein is CASSSGGNSYEQYF. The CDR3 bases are TGCGCCAGCAGCTCCGGGGGGAACTCCTACGAGCAGTACTTC.

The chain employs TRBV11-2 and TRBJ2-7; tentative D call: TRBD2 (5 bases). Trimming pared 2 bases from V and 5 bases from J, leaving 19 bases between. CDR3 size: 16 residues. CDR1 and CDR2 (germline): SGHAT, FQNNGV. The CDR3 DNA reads TGTGCCAGCAGCTTATCCCGCGCCCCACTAGTCCACGAGCAGTACTTC. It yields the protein CASSLSRAPLVHEQYF.

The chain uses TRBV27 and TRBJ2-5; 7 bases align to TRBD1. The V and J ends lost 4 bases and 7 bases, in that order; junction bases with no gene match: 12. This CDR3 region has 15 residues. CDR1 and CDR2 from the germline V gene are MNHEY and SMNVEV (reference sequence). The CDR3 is CASSSSYRGPSTQYF. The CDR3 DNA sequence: TGTGCCAGCAGTTCATCCTACAGGGGCCCCTCGACCCAGTACTTC.

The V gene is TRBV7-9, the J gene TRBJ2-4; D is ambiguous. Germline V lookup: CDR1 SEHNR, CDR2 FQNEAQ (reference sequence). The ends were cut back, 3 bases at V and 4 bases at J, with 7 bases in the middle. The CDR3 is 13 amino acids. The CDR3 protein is CASSFGAKNIQYF. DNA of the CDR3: TGTGCCAGCAGCTTCGGAGCTAAAAACATTCAGTACTTC.

The chain's CDR3 is CASSTTGLAVQDTQYF. The CDR3 coding sequence is TGTGCCAGCTCAACAACCGGACTAGCGGTACAAGATACGCAGTATTTT. This sequence joins TRBV18 and TRBJ2-3; 10 bases fit TRBD2. In germline, CDR1 is KGHSH, CDR2 LQKENI. V lost 5 bases, J lost 5 bases, and 10 bases stayed unmatched. The CDR3 is made up of 16 amino acids. Full variable domain (missing parts from reference TRBV18 and TRBJ2-3): NAGVMQNPRHLVRRRGQEARLRCSPMKGHSHVYWYRQLPEEGLKFMVYLQKENIIDESGMPKERFSAEFPKEGPSILRIQQVVRGDSAAYFCASSTTGLAVQDTQYFGPGTRLTVL.

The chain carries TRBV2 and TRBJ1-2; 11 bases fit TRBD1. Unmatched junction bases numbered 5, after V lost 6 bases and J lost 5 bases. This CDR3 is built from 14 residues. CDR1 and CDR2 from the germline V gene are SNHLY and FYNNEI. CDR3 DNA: TGTGCCAGCAGGGGGGACAGGGGGGAGTATGGCTACACCTTC. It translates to CASRGDRGEYGYTF.

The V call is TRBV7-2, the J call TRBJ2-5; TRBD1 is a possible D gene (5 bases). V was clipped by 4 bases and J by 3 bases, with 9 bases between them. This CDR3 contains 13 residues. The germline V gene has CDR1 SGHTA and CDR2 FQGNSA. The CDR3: CASSSTGKETQYF. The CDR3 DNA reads TGTGCCAGCAGCTCAACAGGCAAAGAGACCCAGTACTTC. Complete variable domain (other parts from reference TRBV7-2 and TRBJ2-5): GAGVSQSPSNKVTEKGKDVELRCDPISGHTALYWYRQSLGQGLEFLIYFQGNSAPDKSGLPSDRFSAERTGGSVSTLTIQRTQQEDSAVYLCASSSTGKETQYFGPGTRLLVL.

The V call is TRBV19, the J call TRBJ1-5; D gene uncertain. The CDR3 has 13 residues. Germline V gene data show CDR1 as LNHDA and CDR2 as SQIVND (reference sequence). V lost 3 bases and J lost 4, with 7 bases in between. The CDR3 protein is CASSIRGNQPQHF. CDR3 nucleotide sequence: TGTGCCAGTAGTATCCGGGGAAATCAGCCCCAGCATTTT.

As DNA, the CDR3 is TGTGCCAGCAGTCAGGGGGCTAGCTATGGCTACACCTTC. Its protein is CASSQGASYGYTF. The chain is built from TRBV7-9 and TRBJ1-2, with 8 bases that match TRBD1. Germline V gene sequence: CDR1 SEHNR, CDR2 FQNEAQ (reference sequence). V trimming: 6 bases; J trimming: 4 bases; junction bases outside the gene matches: 4. The CDR3 length is 13 residues.

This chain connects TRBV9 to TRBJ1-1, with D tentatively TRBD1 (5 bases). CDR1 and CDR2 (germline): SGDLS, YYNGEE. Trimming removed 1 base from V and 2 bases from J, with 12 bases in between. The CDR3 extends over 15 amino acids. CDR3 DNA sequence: TGTGCCAGCAGCGTAAGTTCAGGGATTAACACTGAAGCTTTCTTT. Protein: CASSVSSGINTEAFF.

This CDR3 reads CASSTTGGNTEAFF. Here the CDR3 DNA reads TGTGCCAGCAGCACGACCGGGGGAAACACTGAAGCTTTCTTT. The chain is built from TRBV27 and TRBJ1-1; maybe TRBD1 (5 bases). Germline V CDR1 and CDR2: MNHEY, SMNVEV (reference sequence). With 6 bases removed from V and 2 bases from J, the gap between germline ends came to 13 bases. The CDR3 spans 14 residues.

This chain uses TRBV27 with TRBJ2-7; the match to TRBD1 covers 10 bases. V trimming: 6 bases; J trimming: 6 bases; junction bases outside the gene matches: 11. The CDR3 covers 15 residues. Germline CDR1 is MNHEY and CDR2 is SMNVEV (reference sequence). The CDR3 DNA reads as TGTGCCAGCAGCCCTCCGGGACAGGGGATCCGCGAGCAGTACTTC. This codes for CASSPPGQGIREQYF.